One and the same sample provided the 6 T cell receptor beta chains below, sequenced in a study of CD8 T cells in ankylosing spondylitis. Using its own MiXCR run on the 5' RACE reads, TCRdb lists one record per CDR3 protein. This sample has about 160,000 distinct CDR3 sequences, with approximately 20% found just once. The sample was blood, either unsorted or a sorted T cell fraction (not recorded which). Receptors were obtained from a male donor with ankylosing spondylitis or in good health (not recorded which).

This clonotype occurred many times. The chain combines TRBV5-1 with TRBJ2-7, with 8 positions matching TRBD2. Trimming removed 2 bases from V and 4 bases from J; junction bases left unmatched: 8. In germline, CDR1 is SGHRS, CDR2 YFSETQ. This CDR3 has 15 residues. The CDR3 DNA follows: TGCGCCAGCAGCTTCTTCGCGGGAGGACCTTACGAGCAGTACTTC. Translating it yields CASSFFAGGPYEQYF. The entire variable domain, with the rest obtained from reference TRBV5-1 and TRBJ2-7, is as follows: KAGVTQTPRYLIKTRGQQVTLSCSPISGHRSVSWYQQTPGQGLQFLFEYFSETQRNKGNFPGRFSGRQFSNSRSEMNVSTLELGDSALYLCASSFFAGGPYEQYFGPGTRLTVT.

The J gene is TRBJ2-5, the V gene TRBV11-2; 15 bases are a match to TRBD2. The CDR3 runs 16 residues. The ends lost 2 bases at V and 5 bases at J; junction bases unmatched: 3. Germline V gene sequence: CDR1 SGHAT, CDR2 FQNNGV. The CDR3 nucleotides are TGTGCCAGCAGCTTAAGAGGACTAGCGGGAGGGGAGACCCAGTACTTC. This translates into CASSLRGLAGGETQYF.

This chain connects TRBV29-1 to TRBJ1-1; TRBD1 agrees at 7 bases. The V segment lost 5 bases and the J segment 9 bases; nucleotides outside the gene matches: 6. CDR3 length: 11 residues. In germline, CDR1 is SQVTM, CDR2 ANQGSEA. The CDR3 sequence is CSVSRTGKAFF. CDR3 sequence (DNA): TGCAGCGTTTCTAGGACAGGTAAAGCTTTCTTT.

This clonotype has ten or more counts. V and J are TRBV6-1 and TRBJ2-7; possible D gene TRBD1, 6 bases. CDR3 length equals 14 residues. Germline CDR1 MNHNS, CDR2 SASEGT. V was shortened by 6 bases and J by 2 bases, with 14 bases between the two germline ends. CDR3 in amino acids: CASSISRDTYEQYF. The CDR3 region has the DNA TGTGCCAGCAGCATCAGTAGGGACACCTACGAGCAGTACTTC.

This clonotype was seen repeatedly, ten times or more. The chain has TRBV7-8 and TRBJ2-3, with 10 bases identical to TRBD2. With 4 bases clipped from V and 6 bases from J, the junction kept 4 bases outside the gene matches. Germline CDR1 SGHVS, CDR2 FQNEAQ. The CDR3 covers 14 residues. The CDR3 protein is CASSSSGRLDTQYF. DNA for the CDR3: TGTGCCAGCAGCTCTAGCGGGAGACTGGATACGCAGTATTTT. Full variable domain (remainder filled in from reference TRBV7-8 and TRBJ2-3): GAGVSQSPRYKVAKRGQDVALRCDPISGHVSLFWYQQALGQGPEFLTYFQNEAQLDKSGLPSDRFFAERPEGSVSTLKIQRTQQEDSAVYLCASSSSGRLDTQYFGPGTRLTVL.

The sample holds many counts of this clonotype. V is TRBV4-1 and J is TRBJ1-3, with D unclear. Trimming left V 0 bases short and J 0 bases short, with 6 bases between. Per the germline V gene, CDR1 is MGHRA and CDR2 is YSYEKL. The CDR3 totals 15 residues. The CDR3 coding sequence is TGCGCCAGCAGCCAAGAGGGGTTCTCTGGAAACACCATATATTTT. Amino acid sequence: CASSQEGFSGNTIYF.